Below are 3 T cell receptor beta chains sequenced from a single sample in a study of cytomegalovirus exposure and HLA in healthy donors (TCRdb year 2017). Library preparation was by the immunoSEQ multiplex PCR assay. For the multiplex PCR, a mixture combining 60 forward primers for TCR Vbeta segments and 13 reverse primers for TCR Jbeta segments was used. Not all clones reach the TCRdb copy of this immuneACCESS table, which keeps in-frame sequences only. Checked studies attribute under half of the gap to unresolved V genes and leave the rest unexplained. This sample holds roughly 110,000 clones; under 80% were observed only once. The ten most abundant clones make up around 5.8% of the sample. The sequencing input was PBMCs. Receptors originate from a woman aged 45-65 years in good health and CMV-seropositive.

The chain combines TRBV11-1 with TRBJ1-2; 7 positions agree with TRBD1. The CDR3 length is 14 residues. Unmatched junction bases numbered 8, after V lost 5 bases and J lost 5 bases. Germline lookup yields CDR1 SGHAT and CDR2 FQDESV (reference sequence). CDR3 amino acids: CASSRRGQYYGYTF. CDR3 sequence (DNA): TGTGCCAGCAGCCGCAGGGGACAGTATTATGGCTACACCTTC.

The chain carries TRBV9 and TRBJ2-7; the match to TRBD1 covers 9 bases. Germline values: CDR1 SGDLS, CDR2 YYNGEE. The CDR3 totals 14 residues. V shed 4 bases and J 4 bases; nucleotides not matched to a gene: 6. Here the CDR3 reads CASSSGQGIYEQYF. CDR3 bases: TGTGCCAGCAGCTCCGGACAGGGGATTTACGAGCAGTACTTC.

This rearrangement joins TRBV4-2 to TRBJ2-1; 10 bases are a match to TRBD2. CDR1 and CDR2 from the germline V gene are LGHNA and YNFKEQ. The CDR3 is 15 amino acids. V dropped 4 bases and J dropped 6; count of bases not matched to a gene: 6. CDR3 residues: CASSLGLAEPNEQFF. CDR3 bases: TGTGCCAGCAGCCTCGGACTAGCGGAACCCAATGAGCAGTTCTTC.